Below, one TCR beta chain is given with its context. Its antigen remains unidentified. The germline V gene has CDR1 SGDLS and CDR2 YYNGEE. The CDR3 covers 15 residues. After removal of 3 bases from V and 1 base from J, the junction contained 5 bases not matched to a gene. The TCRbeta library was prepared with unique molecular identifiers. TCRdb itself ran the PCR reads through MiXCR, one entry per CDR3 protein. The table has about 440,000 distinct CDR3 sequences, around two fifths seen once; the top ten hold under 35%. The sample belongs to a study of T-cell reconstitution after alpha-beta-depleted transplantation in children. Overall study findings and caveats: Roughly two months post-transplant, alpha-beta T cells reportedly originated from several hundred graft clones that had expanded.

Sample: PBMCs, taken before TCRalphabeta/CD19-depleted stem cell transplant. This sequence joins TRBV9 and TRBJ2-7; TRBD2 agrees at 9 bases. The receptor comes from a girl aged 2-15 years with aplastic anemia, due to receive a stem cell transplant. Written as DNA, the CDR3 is TGTGCCAGCAGCGCCGCGGGGGGGCCTTCCTACGAGCAGTACTTC. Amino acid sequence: CASSAAGGPSYEQYF.